Presented here are 9 T cell receptor beta chains from one specimen sequenced in a study of blood T cell repertoires in COVID-19. Assay used: immunoSEQ multiplex PCR; TCRdb lists only in-frame clones, some missing. The profile covers about 24,000 clones, with roughly 89% appearing a single time and 27% taken by the ten largest. Sequences were obtained from peripheral blood. The receptors originated from a man aged 65 to 79 with COVID-19, enrolled during active disease.

The V gene is TRBV27, the J gene TRBJ2-1, with TRBD2 matching 8 bases. The CDR3 spans 19 residues. Losses at the gene ends were 1 base for V and 0 bases for J; bases not matched to a gene: 11. CDR1 is MNHEY and CDR2 is SMNVEV in the germline V gene (reference sequence). This CDR3 is CASSLWASGPLSSYNEQFF. DNA of the CDR3: TGTGCCAGCAGTTTATGGGCTAGCGGGCCTTTAAGCTCCTACAATGAGCAGTTCTTC.

This clone turned up a few times. The chain couples TRBV5-1 to TRBJ1-2; TRBD1 matches at 10 bases. The junction had 11 bases not matched to a gene; V was cut back by 6 bases and J by 6 bases. Germline V gene sequence: CDR1 SGHRS, CDR2 YFSETQ. The CDR3 sequence is 15 residues long. The CDR3 reads CASNSGQGEINGYTF. CDR3 sequence (DNA): TGCGCCAGCAATTCCGGACAGGGGGAAATCAATGGCTACACCTTC. The full variable domain, in which reference TRBV5-1 and TRBJ1-2 provide the parts outside the CDR3, is KAGVTQTPRYLIKTRGQQVTLSCSPISGHRSVSWYQQTPGQGLQFLFEYFSETQRNKGNFPGRFSGRQFSNSRSEMNVSTLELGDSALYLCASNSGQGEINGYTFGSGTRLTVV.

This clone was picked up one time. The chain joins TRBV5-5 to TRBJ2-1, with TRBD2 identical over 9 bases. This CDR3 contains 15 residues. V lost 4 bases and J lost 4; bases outside the gene matches: 6. CDR1 is SGHKS, CDR2 YYEKEE, per germline (reference sequence). The CDR3: CASSAAGGPYNEQFF. CDR3 nucleotide sequence: TGTGCCAGCAGCGCAGCGGGGGGACCTTACAATGAGCAGTTCTTC.

V usage is TRBV11-2 and J usage is TRBJ2-7; TRBD1 matches at 10 bases. This CDR3 is built from 14 residues. Trimming cost V 6 bases and J 0 bases; bases outside gene matches: 2. CDR1 SGHAT and CDR2 FQNNGV come from the germline V gene. CDR3: CASSWDRGSYEQYF. The CDR3 DNA follows: TGTGCCAGCAGTTGGGACAGGGGCTCCTACGAGCAGTACTTC. The full variable domain, with the rest looked up from reference TRBV11-2 and TRBJ2-7, is EAGVAQSPRYKIIEKRQSVAFWCNPISGHATLYWYQQILGQGPKLLIQFQNNGVVDDSQLPKDRFSAERLKGVDSTLKIQPAKLEDSAVYLCASSWDRGSYEQYFGPGTRLTVT.

The rearrangement joins TRBV2 to TRBJ2-1, with 11 bases that match TRBD2. The junction had 3 bases not matched to a gene; V was cut back by 9 bases and J by 11 bases. This CDR3 is 11 amino acids long. The germline V gene encodes CDR1 SNHLY and CDR2 FYNNEI. The DNA for the CDR3 is TGTGCCAGGACTAGCGGGACCCAGCAGTTCTTC. Amino acid sequence: CARTSGTQQFF.

The chain uses TRBV5-5 and TRBJ2-1; no reliable D call. Germline CDR1 SGHKS, CDR2 YYEKEE (reference sequence). There are 15 residues in the CDR3. Trimming stripped 0 bases from V and 3 bases from J, with 10 bases between. This chain's CDR3 is CASSLGLGGYNEQFF. The CDR3 region has the DNA TGTGCCAGCAGCTTGGGCCTCGGCGGCTACAATGAGCAGTTCTTC.

The J gene is TRBJ1-1, the V gene TRBV6-5; D is possibly TRBD1 (5 bases). From germline, CDR1 is MNHEY and CDR2 SVGAGI. The CDR3 is made up of 15 amino acids. V dropped 0 bases and J dropped 4 bases, with 12 bases sitting between them. CDR3 region: CASSYSKEGSTEAFF. Written as DNA, the CDR3 is TGTGCCAGCAGTTACTCTAAGGAGGGGAGCACTGAAGCTTTCTTT.

The sample holds a few counts of this clone. CDR3 sequence reads: CASSSRQGLAYEQYF. CDR3 nucleotide sequence: TGTGCCAGCAGCTCGCGACAGGGTTTAGCCTACGAGCAGTACTTC. The rearrangement joins TRBV11-2 to TRBJ2-7, with 7 bases matching TRBD1. Germline CDR1 reads SGHAT; CDR2 reads FQNNGV. The CDR3 consists of 15 residues. Trimming removed 4 bases from V and 2 bases from J; junction bases left unmatched: 8. Complete variable domain (other parts from reference TRBV11-2 and TRBJ2-7): EAGVAQSPRYKIIEKRQSVAFWCNPISGHATLYWYQQILGQGPKLLIQFQNNGVVDDSQLPKDRFSAERLKGVDSTLKIQPAKLEDSAVYLCASSSRQGLAYEQYFGPGTRLTVT.

A word on this clone: The junction shows a germline mismatch at one end, possibly a read error. V is TRBV30 and J is TRBJ2-7; perhaps TRBD1 as D (5 bases). The germline CDR1 and CDR2 sequences are GTSNPN and SVGIG (reference sequence). The CDR3 length is 12 residues. In nucleotides, the CDR3 is TGTGCCTGGAGTACGACAGAGACGCCGGACATCTTC. This codes for CAWSTTETPDIF.